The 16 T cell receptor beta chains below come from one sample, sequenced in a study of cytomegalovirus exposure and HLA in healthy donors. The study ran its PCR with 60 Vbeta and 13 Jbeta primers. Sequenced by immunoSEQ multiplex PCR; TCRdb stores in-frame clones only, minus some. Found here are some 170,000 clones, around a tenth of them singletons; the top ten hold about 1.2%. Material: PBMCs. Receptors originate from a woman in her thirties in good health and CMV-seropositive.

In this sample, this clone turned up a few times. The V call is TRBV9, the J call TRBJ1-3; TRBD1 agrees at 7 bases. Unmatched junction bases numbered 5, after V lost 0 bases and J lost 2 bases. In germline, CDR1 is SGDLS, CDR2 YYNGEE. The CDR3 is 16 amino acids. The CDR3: CASSVANRGPGNTIYF. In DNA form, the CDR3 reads TGTGCCAGCAGCGTAGCTAACAGGGGCCCTGGAAACACCATATATTTT.

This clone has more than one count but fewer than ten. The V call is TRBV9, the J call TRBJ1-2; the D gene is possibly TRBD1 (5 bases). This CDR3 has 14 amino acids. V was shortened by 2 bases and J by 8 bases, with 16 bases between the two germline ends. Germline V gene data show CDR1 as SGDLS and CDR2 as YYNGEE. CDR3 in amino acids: CASSVGAPGGGYTF. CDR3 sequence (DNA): TGTGCCAGCAGCGTTGGGGCCCCCGGAGGGGGCTACACCTTC.

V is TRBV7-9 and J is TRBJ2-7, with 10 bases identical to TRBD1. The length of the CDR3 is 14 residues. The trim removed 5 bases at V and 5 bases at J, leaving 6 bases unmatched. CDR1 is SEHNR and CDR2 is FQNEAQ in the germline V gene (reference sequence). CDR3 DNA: TGTGCCAGCAGCCACCGGGACAGGGGCAACGAGCAGTACTTC. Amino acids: CASSHRDRGNEQYF.

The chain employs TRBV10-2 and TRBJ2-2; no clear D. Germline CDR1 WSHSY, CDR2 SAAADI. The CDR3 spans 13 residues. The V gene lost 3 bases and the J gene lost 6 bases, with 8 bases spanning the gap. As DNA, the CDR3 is TGCGCCAGCAGTGACGGGTTTGCCGGGGAGCTGTTTTTT. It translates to CASSDGFAGELFF.

In DNA, the CDR3 is TGTGCCAGCAGCTTAGTGGACAGGGTGGCTTTCTTT. Amino acids: CASSLVDRVAFF. The rearrangement links TRBV7-9 to TRBJ1-1; TRBD1 aligns across 8 bases. The CDR3 totals 12 residues. V trimming: 1 base; J trimming: 11 bases; junction bases outside the gene matches: 3. Germline V CDR1 and CDR2: SEHNR, FQNEAQ (reference sequence).

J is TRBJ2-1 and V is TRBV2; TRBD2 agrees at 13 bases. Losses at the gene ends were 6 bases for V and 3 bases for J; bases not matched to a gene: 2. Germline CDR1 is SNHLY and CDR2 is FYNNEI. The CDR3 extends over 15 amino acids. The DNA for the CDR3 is TGTGCCAGCAGCCGGACTAGCGGGGGCTACAATGAGCAGTTCTTC. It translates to CASSRTSGGYNEQFF.

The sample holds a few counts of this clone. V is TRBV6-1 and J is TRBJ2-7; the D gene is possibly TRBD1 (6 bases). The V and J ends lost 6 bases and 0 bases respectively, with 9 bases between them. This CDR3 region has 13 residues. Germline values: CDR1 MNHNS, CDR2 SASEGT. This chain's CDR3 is CASRGHSSYEQYF. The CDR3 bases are TGTGCCAGCAGGGGACATAGCTCCTACGAGCAGTACTTC.

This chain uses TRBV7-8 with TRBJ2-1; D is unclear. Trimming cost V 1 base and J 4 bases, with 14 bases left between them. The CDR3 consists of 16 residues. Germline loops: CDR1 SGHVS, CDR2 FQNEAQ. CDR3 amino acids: CASSLDARIRYNEQFF. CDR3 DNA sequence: TGTGCCAGCAGCTTAGATGCGCGGATACGGTACAATGAGCAGTTCTTC.

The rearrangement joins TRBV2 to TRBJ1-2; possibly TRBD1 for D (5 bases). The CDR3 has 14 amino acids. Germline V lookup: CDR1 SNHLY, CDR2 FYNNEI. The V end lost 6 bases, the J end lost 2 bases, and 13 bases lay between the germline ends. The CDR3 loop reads CASRPSRANYGYTF. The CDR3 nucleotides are TGTGCCAGCAGACCATCCAGGGCGAACTATGGCTACACCTTC.

As DNA, the CDR3 is TGTGCCAGCTCACCACTTCGTGAGCAGTTCTTC. It yields the protein CASSPLREQFF. The chain carries TRBV18 and TRBJ2-1; D is unresolved. V lost 1 base to trimming and J lost 9 bases, with 4 bases between them. This CDR3 is 11 amino acids long. Looked up from germline, CDR1 is KGHSH and CDR2 is LQKENI.

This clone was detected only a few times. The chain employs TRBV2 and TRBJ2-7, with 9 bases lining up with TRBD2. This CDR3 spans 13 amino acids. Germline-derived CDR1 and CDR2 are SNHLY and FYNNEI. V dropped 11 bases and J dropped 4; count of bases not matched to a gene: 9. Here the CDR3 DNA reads TGTGCCGGGGGACTAGCACCAAAATACGAGCAGTACTTC. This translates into CAGGLAPKYEQYF. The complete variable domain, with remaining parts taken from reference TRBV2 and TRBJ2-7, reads EPEVTQTPSHQVTQMGQEVILRCVPISNHLYFYWYRQILGQKVEFLVSFYNNEISEKSEIFDDQFSVERPDGSNFTLKIRSTKLEDSAMYFCAGGLAPKYEQYFGPGTRLTVT.

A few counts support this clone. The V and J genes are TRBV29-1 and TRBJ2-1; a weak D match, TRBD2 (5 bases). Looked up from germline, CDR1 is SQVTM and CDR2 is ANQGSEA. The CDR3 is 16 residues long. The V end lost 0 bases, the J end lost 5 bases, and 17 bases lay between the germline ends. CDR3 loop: CSVEDPVGAVNNEQFF. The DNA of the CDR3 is TGCAGCGTTGAAGACCCCGTGGGAGCAGTCAACAATGAGCAGTTCTTC.

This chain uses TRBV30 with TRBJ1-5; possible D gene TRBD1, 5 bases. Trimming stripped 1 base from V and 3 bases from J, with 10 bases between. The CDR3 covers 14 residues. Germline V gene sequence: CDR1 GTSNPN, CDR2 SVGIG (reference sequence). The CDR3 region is CAWSEDTLNQPQHF. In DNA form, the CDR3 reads TGTGCCTGGAGTGAGGACACCCTCAATCAGCCCCAGCATTTT.

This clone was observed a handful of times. CDR3 amino acids: CASRRDFRAGTWTGELFF. In DNA, the CDR3 is TGTGCCAGTAGACGGGATTTTAGGGCTGGCACCTGGACCGGGGAGCTGTTTTTT. The chain employs TRBV19 and TRBJ2-2; the D gene is possibly TRBD2 (5 bases). V was cut by 6 bases and J by 5 bases, with 25 bases left in between. The CDR3 totals 18 residues. The germline gives CDR1 LNHDA, CDR2 SQIVND (reference sequence). The variable domain in full, completed from reference TRBV19 and TRBJ2-2, reads DGGITQSPKYLFRKEGQNVTLSCEQNLNHDAMYWYRQDPGQGLRLIYYSQIVNDFQKGDIAEGYSVSREKKESFPLTVTSAQKNPTAFYLCASRRDFRAGTWTGELFFGEGSRLTVL.

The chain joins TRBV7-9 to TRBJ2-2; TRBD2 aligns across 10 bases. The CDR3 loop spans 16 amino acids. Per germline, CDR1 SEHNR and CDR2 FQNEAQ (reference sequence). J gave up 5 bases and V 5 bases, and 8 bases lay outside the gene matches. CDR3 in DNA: TGTGCCAGCAGCCCCGGACTAGCGGAGTGGACCGGGGAGCTGTTTTTT. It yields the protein CASSPGLAEWTGELFF.

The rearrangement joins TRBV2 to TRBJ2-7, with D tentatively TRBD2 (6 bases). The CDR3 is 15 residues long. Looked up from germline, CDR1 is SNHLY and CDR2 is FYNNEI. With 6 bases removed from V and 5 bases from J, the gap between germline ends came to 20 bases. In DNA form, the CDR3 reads TGTGCCAGCAGACGGTCCGGGAGAGAACCTCACGAGCAGTACTTC. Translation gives CASRRSGREPHEQYF. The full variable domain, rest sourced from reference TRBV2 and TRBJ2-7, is EPEVTQTPSHQVTQMGQEVILRCVPISNHLYFYWYRQILGQKVEFLVSFYNNEISEKSEIFDDQFSVERPDGSNFTLKIRSTKLEDSAMYFCASRRSGREPHEQYFGPGTRLTVT.